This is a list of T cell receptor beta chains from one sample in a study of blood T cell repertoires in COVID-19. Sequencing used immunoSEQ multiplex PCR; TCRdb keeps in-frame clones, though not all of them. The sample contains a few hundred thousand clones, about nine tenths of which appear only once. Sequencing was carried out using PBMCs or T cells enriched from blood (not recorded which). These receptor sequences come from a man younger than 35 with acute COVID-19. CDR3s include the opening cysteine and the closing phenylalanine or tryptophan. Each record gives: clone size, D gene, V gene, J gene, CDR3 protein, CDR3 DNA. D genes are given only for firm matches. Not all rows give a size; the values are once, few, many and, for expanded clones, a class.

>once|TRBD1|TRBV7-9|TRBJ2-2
CASSSPRGTGVRELFF
TGTGCCAGCAGCTCCCCCCGGGGGACAGGGGTTAGGGAGCTGTTTTTT
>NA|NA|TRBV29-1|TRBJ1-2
CSVEVGNNYGYTF
TGCAGCGTTGAAGTCGGGAATAACTATGGCTACACCTTC
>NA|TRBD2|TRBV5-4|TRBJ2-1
CASSFGGSSYNEQFF
TGTGCCAGCAGCTTTGGCGGGAGTTCCTACAATGAGCAGTTCTTC
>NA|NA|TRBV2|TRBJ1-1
CASRADSLEAFF
TGTGCCAGCAGGGCCGACAGCTTAGAAGCTTTCTTT
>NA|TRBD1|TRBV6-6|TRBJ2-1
CASSFPGQQDEQFF
TGTGCCAGCAGTTTTCCGGGACAGCAGGATGAGCAGTTCTTC
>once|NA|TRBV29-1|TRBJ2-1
CSVEGRLDFLSVRTQFF
TGCAGCGTTGAAGGGAGGCTGGACTTTTTATCCGTTCGAACGCAGTTCTTC
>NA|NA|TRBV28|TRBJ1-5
CASSFPGGWGQPQHF
TGTGCCAGCAGTTTTCCTGGGGGCTGGGGTCAGCCCCAGCATTTT
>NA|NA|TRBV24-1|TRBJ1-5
CATRGWGRNQPQHF
TGTGCCACCAGGGGCTGGGGCAGGAATCAGCCCCAGCATTTT
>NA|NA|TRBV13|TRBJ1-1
CASSLSMNTEAFF
TGTGCCAGCAGCTTATCCATGAACACTGAAGCTTTCTTT
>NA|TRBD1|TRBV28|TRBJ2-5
CASSLDRAPQETQYF
TGTGCCAGCAGTCTGGACAGGGCCCCTCAAGAGACCCAGTACTTC
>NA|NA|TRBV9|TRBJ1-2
CASSLSAGHGYTF
TGTGCCAGCAGCCTAAGTGCAGGGCATGGCTACACCTTC
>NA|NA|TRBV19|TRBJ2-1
CASSGSGRTHNEQFF
TGTGCCAGCAGTGGCTCTGGGAGGACCCACAATGAGCAGTTCTTC
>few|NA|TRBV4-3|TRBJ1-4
CASSQDVQGIEVEKLFF
TGCGCCAGCAGCCAAGATGTCCAGGGGATAGAGGTTGAAAAACTGTTTTTT
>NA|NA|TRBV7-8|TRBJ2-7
CASSLAAVPHEQYF
TGTGCCAGCAGCTTAGCGGCAGTCCCCCACGAGCAGTACTTC
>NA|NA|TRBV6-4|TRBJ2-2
CASSEDPEKSGELFF
TGTGCCAGCAGTGAAGATCCGGAGAAAAGCGGGGAGCTGTTTTTT
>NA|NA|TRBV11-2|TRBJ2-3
CASSPGVYADTQYF
TGTGCCAGCAGCCCAGGGGTTTACGCAGATACGCAGTATTTT
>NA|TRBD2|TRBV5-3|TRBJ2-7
CARSQGLAGAVGEQYF
TGTGCCAGAAGCCAGGGACTAGCGGGAGCGGTAGGCGAGCAGTACTTC
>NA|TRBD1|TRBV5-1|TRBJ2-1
CASSLRTGRNGGEQFF
TGCGCCAGCAGCTTGAGGACAGGGCGGAACGGGGGTGAGCAGTTCTTC
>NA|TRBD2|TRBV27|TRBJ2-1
CASSLSAGELYNEQFF
TGTGCCAGCAGTTTATCTGCGGGAGAGTTGTACAATGAGCAGTTCTTC
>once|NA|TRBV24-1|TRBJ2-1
CATSDWTSGNEQFF
TGTGCCACCAGTGACTGGACTTCGGGGAATGAGCAGTTCTTC
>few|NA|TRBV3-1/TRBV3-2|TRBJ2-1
CASSQESGVSHNEQFF
TGTGCCAGCAGCCAAGAATCGGGAGTTTCCCACAATGAGCAGTTCTTC